This T cell receptor (beta chain) was documented in a study of shared clonotypes between healthy human individuals. Points on this clone: Antigen specificity is unknown.

General observations from the study: Clonotype sharing across several donors was observed for 4% to 6.5% of naive CD4 clonotypes.

Sequencing used immunoSEQ multiplex PCR; TCRdb keeps in-frame clones, though not all of them. The data contain about 2.4 million clones, approximately 93% of them singletons. Per the germline V gene, CDR1 is SNHLY and CDR2 is FYNNEI. V was shortened by 0 bases and J by 2 bases, with 6 bases between the two germline ends. The CDR3 contains 14 residues. The chain links TRBV2 to TRBJ2-3; D is undetermined. The source material was naive CD4+ T cells from PBMCs. Indicated subset: CD45RA+ positively selected. This TCR was recovered from a man younger than 35 in good health. Some clones in this sample may be carry-over from other donors' samples. For the CDR3, the DNA is TGTGCCAGCAGTGAAGCGCTGTTCACAGATACGCAGTATTTT. Protein sequence: CASSEALFTDTQYF.